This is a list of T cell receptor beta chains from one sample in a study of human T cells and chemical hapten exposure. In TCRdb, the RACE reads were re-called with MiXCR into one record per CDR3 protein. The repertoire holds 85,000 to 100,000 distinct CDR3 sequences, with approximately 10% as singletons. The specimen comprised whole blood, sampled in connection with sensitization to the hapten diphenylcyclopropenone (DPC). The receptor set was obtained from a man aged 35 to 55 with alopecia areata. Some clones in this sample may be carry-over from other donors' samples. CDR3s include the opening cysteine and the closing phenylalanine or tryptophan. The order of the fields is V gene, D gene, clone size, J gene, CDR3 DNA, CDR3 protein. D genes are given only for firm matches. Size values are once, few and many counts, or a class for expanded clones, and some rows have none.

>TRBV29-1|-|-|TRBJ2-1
TGCAGCGTTGAAGCGGGAGTCCGGGAGCAGTTCTTC
CSVEAGVREQFF
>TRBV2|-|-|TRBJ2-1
TGTGCCAGCAGTCGGGGGCCTAATGAGCAGTTCTTC
CASSRGPNEQFF
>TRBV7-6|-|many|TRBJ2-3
TGTGCCAGCAGCTTAGCCCGGCTTCGCACAGATACGCAGTATTTT
CASSLARLRTDTQYF
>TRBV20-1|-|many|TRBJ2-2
TGCAGTGCTAGAAAGACCGGGGAGCTGTTTTTT
CSARKTGELFF
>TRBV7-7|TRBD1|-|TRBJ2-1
TGTGCTAGCAGTCTATACCAACAGGGGACTGAGCAGTTCTTC
CASSLYQQGTEQFF
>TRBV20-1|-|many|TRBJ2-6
TGCAGTGCTAGAGTCGAGGCTGGGGCCAACGTCCTGACTTTC
CSARVEAGANVLTF
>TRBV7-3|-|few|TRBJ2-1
TGTGCCAGCAGCTTAACCCTGGGCAATGAGCAGTTCTTC
CASSLTLGNEQFF
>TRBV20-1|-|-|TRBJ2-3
TGCAGTGCTAGAGGGACCCGGAGTAGCACAGATACGCAGTATTTT
CSARGTRSSTDTQYF
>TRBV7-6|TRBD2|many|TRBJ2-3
TGTGCCAGCAGCTTACGTTCTAGCGGGAGTGGCACAGATACGCAGTATTTT
CASSLRSSGSGTDTQYF
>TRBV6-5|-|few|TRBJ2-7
TGTGCCAGCAGTTCCCTCCGGACCGGTGTGTACGAGCAGTACTTC
CASSSLRTGVYEQYF
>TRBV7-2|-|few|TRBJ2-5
TGTGCCAGCAGCTTAGCGCTTGGGGAGACCCAGTACTTC
CASSLALGETQYF
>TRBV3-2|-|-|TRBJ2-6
TGTGCCAGCAGCCAGCGGGAGGGCTCTGGGGCCAACGTCCTGACTTTC
CASSQREGSGANVLTF
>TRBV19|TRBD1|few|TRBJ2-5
TGTGCCAGTAGTATCGCCGGGACAGGGGGCGTCGGAGAGACCCAGTACTTC
CASSIAGTGGVGETQYF
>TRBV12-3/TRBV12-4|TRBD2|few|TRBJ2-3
TGTGCCAGCAGTCCCCGTCAGCGGGGTACAGATACGCAGTATTTT
CASSPRQRGTDTQYF
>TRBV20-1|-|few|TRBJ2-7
TGCAGTGCTAGAGCGCGTGAGCAGTACTTC
CSARAREQYF
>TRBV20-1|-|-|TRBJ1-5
TGCAGTGCTATCAGGGGCGTGAGCAATCAGCCCCAGCATTTT
CSAIRGVSNQPQHF
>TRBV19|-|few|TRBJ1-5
TGTGCCAGTAGACCCACACAGGGTTTGTATCAGCCCCAGCATTTT
CASRPTQGLYQPQHF
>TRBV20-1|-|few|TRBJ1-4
TGCAGTGCTAGATTTGGTGTTGGGGCAGTTAATGAAAAACTGTTTTTT
CSARFGVGAVNEKLFF
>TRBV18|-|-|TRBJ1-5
TGTGCCAGCTCACCGACCGGTGCCGGGACAAATCAGCCCCAGCATTTT
CASSPTGAGTNQPQHF
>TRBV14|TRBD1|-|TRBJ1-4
TGTGCCAGCAGCGCCGGGACAGGGTTTGGGACTAATGAAAAACTGTTTTTT
CASSAGTGFGTNEKLFF
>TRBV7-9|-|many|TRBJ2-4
TGTGCCAGCAGCTTAGAGGGGCTAAACATTCAGTACTTC
CASSLEGLNIQYF
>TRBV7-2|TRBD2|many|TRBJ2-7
TGTGCCAGCAGCTCCGGGACTAGCGGGAGCTCGAGATACGAGCAGTACTTC
CASSSGTSGSSRYEQYF
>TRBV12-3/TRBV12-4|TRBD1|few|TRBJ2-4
TGTGCCAGCAGTTTAGAAAGAACAGGGGGCAAAAACATTCAGTACTTC
CASSLERTGGKNIQYF
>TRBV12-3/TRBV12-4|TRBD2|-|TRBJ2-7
TGTGCCAGCAGTCCCAGCCCCGGGACTAGCGGAGAATACGAGCAGTACTTC
CASSPSPGTSGEYEQYF
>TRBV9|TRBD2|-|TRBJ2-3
TGTGCCAGCAGCCCACAAAGCGGGAGGGCCCCAGATACGCAGTATTTT
CASSPQSGRAPDTQYF
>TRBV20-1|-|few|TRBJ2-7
TGCAGTGCTAGGGACGACTCCTACGAGCAGTACTTC
CSARDDSYEQYF
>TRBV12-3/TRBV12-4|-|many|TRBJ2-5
TGTGCCAGCAGTTTAGCTGGGTCAGAGACCCAGTACTTC
CASSLAGSETQYF
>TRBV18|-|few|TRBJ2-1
TGTGCCAGCTCACCAGAAAACGACTTTGAGCAGTTCTTC
CASSPENDFEQFF
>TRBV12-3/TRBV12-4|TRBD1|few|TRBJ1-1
TGTGCCAGCAGTGGGGGGACAGGGCTGAGCACTGAAGCTTTCTTT
CASSGGTGLSTEAFF
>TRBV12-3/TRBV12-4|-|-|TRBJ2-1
TGTGCCAGCAGTTTGGGGCGGGCCAATGAGCAGTTCTTC
CASSLGRANEQFF
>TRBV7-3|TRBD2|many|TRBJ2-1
TGTGCCAGCAGCCTAAGGACTAGCGGGGGATCCTACAATGAGCAGTTCTTC
CASSLRTSGGSYNEQFF
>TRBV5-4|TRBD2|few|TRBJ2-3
TGTGCCAGCAGTAAGCCGGGACTAGCGGGAGAAGATACGCAGTATTTT
CASSKPGLAGEDTQYF
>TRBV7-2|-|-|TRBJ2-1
TGTGCCAGCAGCGACTACGGTGGAAACAATGAGCAGTTCTTC
CASSDYGGNNEQFF
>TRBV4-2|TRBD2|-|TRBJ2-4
TGTGCCAGCAGCCAAGAAGGCACTAGCGGGATAGCCAAAAACATTCAGTACTTC
CASSQEGTSGIAKNIQYF
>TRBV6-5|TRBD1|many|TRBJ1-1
TGTGCCAGCAGTTACGGGGGACAGGGAGGGTTCACTGAAGCTTTCTTT
CASSYGGQGGFTEAFF
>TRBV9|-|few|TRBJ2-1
TGTGCCAGCAGCGTAGGGAGTTGGAATGAGCAGTTCTTC
CASSVGSWNEQFF
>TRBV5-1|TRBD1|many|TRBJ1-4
TGCGCCAGCAGCTGGAACAGGGGCGATGAAAAACTGTTTTTT
CASSWNRGDEKLFF
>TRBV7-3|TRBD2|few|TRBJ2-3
TGTGCCAGCAGCCCACGTGGTAGCGGGAGTACGCAGTATTTT
CASSPRGSGSTQYF
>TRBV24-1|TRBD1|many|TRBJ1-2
TGTGCCACCAGTGCCGCTACAGGGGTCGGATATGGCTACACCTTC
CATSAATGVGYGYTF
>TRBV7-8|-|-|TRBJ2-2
TGTGCCAGCAGCGCCGGGACCCACAACACCGGGGAGCTGTTTTTT
CASSAGTHNTGELFF
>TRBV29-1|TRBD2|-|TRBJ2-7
TGCAGCGTCACCGGGACTAGCGGGATCGTCTACGAGCAGTACTTC
CSVTGTSGIVYEQYF
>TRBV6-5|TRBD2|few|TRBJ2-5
TGTGCCAGCAGTTACAGCATAGCGGGAGCGCAAGAGACCCAGTACTTC
CASSYSIAGAQETQYF
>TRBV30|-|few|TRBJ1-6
TGTGCCTGGAGTGTGACAGCCAGGAATTCACCCCTCCACTTT
CAWSVTARNSPLHF
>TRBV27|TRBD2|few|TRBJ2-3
TGTGCCAGCAGTTTAGGGACTAGCGGGTATGATACGCAGTATTTT
CASSLGTSGYDTQYF